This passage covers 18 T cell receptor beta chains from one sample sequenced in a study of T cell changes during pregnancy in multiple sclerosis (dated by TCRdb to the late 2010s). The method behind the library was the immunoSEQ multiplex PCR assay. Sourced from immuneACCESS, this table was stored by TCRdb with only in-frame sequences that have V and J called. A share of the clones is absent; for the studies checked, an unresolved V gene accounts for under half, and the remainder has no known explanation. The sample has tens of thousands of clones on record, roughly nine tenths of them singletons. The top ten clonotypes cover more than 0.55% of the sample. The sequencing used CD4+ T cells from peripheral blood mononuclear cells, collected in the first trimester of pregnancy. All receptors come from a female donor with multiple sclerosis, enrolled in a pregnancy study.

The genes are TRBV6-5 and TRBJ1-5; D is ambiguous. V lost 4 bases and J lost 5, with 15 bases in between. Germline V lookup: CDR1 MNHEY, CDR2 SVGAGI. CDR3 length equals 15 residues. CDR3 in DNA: TGTGCCAGCAGTTCCACGAACAGCCCCGATCAGCCCCAGCATTTT. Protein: CASSSTNSPDQPQHF.

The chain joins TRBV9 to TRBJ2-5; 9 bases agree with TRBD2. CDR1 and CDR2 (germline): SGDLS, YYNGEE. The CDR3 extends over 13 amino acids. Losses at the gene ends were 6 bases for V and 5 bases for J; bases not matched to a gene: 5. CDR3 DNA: TGTGCCAGCATTAGCGGGAGACTGGAGACCCAGTACTTC. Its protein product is CASISGRLETQYF.

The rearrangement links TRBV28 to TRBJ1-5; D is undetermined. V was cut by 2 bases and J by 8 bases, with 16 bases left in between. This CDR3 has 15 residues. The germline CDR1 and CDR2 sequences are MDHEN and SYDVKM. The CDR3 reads CASSLREGSLKPQHF. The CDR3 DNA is TGTGCCAGCAGTTTAAGGGAGGGATCCCTAAAGCCCCAGCATTTT. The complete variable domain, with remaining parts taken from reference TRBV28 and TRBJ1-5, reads DVKVTQSSRYLVKRTGEKVFLECVQDMDHENMFWYRQDPGLGLRLIYFSYDVKMKEKGDIPEGYSVSREKKERFSLILESASTNQTSMYLCASSLREGSLKPQHFGDGTRLSIL.

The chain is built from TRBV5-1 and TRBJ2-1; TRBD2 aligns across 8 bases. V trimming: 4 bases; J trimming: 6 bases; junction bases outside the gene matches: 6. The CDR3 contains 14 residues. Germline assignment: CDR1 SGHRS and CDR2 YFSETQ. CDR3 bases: TGCGCCAGCAGCCCGGGGGGGGCTTCCAATGAGCAGTTCTTC. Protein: CASSPGGASNEQFF.

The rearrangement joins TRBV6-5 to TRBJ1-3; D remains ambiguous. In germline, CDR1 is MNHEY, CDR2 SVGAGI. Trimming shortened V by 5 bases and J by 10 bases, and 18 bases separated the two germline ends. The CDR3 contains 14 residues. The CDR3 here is CASSNPSLPQTIYF. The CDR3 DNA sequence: TGTGCCAGCAGTAACCCATCCCTCCCCCAGACCATATATTTT.

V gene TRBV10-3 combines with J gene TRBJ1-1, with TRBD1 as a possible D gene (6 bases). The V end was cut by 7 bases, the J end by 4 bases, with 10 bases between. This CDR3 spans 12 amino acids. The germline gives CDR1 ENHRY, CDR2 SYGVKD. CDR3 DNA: TGTGCCATCAAACAGGGAAGCACTGAAGCTTTCTTT. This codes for CAIKQGSTEAFF.

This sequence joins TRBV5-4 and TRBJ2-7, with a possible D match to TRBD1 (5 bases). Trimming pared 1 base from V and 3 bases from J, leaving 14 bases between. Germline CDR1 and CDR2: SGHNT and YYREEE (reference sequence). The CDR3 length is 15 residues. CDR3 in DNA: TGTGCCAGCAGCTTGCAGGGCGCGCGGATCTACGAGCAGTACTTC. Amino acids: CASSLQGARIYEQYF.

CDR3 sequence (DNA): TGTGCCAGCAGTGAAGGGGGGGGGCCCACAGATACGCAGTATTTT. Its protein product is CASSEGGGPTDTQYF. The genes are TRBV2 and TRBJ2-3, with D maybe TRBD2 (7 bases). CDR3 length: 15 amino acids. The germline gives CDR1 SNHLY, CDR2 FYNNEI. V was shortened by 1 base and J by 2 bases, with 10 bases between the two germline ends. Based on the CDR3 plus reference TRBV2 and TRBJ2-3, the full variable domain is EPEVTQTPSHQVTQMGQEVILRCVPISNHLYFYWYRQILGQKVEFLVSFYNNEISEKSEIFDDQFSVERPDGSNFTLKIRSTKLEDSAMYFCASSEGGGPTDTQYFGPGTRLTVL.

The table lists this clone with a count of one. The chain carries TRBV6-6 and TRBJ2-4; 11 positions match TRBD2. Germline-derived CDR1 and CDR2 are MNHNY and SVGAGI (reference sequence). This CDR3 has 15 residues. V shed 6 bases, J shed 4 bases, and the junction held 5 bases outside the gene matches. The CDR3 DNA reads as TGTGCCAGCAGCGAGGGACTAGCGGTAAAAAACATTCAGTACTTC. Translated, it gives CASSEGLAVKNIQYF.

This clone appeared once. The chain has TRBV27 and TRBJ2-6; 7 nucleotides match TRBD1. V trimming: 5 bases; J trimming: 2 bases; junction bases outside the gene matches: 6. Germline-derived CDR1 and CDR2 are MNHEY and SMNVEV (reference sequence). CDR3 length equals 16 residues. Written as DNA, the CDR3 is TGTGCCAGCAGTGTATTACAGGGGACTGGGGCCAACGTCCTGACTTTC. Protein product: CASSVLQGTGANVLTF.

The CDR3 here is CASSQDLNYGYTF. The CDR3 coding sequence is TGCGCCAGCAGCCAAGATCTTAACTATGGCTACACCTTC. This chain uses TRBV4-3 with TRBJ1-2; D remains ambiguous. Germline lookup yields CDR1 LGHNA and CDR2 YSLEER. V was shortened by 0 bases and J by 1 base, with 3 bases between the two germline ends. CDR3 length equals 13 residues.

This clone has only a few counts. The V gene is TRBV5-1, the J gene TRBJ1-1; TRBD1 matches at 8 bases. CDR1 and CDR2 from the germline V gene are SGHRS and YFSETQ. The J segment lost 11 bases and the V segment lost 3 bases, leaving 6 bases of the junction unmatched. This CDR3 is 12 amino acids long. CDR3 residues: CASSSTGARAFF. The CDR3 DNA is TGCGCCAGCAGCTCGACAGGGGCGAGGGCTTTCTTT.

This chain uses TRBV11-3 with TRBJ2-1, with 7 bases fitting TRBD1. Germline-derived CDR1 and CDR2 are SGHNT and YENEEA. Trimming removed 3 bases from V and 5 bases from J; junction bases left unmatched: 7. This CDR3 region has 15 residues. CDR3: CASSLSGTANNEQFF. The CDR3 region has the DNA TGTGCCAGCAGCTTGTCCGGGACAGCTAACAATGAGCAGTTCTTC.

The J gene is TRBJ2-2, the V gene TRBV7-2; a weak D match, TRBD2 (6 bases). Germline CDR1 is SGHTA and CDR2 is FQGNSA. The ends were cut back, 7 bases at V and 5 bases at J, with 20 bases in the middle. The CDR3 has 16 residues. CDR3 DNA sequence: TGTGCCAGCACCCTCCTGGGCGGAGGGCCTACCGGGGAGCTGTTTTTT. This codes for CASTLLGGGPTGELFF.

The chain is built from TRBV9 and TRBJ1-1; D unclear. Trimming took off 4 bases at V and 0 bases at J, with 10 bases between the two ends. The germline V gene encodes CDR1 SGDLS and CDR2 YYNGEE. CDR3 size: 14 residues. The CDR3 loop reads CASSRASVNTEAFF. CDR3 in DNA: TGTGCCAGCAGCAGAGCTTCCGTGAACACTGAAGCTTTCTTT.

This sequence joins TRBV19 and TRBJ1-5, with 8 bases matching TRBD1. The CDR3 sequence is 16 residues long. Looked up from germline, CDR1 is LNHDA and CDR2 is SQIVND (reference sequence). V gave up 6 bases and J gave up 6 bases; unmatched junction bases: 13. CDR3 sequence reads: CASSLSGQGMIQPQHF. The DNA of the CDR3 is TGTGCCAGTAGCCTATCCGGACAGGGAATGATTCAGCCCCAGCATTTT.

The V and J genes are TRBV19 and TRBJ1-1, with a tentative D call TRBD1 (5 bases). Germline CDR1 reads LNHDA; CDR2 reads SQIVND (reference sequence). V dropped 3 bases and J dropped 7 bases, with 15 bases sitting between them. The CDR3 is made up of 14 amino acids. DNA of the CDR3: TGTGCCAGTAGTATCGGGGGAATTGGGGGTGAAGCTTTCTTT. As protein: CASSIGGIGGEAFF.

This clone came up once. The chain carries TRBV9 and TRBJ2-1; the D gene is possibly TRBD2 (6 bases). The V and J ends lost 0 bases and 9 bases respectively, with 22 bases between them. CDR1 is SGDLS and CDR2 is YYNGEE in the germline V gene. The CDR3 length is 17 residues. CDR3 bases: TGTGCCAGCAGCGTAGACCCCCCAACGGGACTCCAAGGTGAGCAGTTCTTC. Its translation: CASSVDPPTGLQGEQFF.